The present TCR beta chain was sequenced within a study of T cell responses to AZD1222 COVID-19 vaccine. Points from the study as a whole: It was only after the peak T cell response that any repertoires were sampled. Along spike, vaccine-associated CD4 TCRs were found throughout, with dominance at 160-218 and 743-854. Seropositive at baseline were only a handful of AZD1222 recipients.

Analyses pooled second doses at about 4 or about 12 weeks. Germline CDR1 reads MDHEN; CDR2 reads SYDVKM. J lost 3 bases, V lost 3 bases, and 3 bases had no gene match. This CDR3 has 14 amino acids. Of note for this clone: Its target is unknown.

Data came from immunoSEQ multiplex PCR; TCRdb stores just in-frame clones and leaves some out. The sample includes some 200,000 clones, approximately 90% of them seen just once. The sequence was obtained from an adult who received the AZD1222 COVID-19 vaccine. This sample comprised peripheral blood, obtained 28 days after the second AZD1222 dose. The chain employs TRBV28 and TRBJ1-1; 8 nucleotides agree with TRBD1. In nucleotides, the CDR3 is TGTGCCAGCAGTTTTTCAGGGGGCTACACTGAAGCTTTCTTT. Translating gives CASSFSGGYTEAFF. The full variable domain, in which reference TRBV28 and TRBJ1-1 provide the parts outside the CDR3, is DVKVTQSSRYLVKRTGEKVFLECVQDMDHENMFWYRQDPGLGLRLIYFSYDVKMKEKGDIPEGYSVSREKKERFSLILESASTNQTSMYLCASSFSGGYTEAFFGQGTRLTVV.